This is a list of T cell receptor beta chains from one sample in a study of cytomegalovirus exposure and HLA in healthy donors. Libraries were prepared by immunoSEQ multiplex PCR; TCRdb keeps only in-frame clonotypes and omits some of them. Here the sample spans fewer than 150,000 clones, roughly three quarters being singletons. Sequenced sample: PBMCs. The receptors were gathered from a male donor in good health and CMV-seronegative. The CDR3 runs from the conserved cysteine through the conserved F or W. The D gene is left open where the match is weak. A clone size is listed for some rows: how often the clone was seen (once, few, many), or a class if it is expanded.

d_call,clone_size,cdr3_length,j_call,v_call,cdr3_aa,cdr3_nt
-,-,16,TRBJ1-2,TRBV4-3,CASSQDRIRLRDGYTF,TGCGCCAGCAGCCAAGATAGGATACGCCTACGGGATGGCTACACCTTC
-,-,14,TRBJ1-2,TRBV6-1,CASSDGQSPYGYTF,TGTGCCAGCAGTGACGGACAGTCGCCCTATGGCTACACCTTC
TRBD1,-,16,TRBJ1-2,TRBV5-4,CASSILFGQAQGGYTF,TGTGCCAGCAGCATCCTCTTCGGACAGGCCCAGGGTGGCTACACCTTC
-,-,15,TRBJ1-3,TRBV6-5,CASSLEGYSGNTIYF,TGTGCCAGCAGCTTGGAGGGGTACTCTGGAAACACCATATATTTT
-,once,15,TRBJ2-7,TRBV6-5,CASSHGQTSMGEQYF,TGTGCCAGCAGTCATGGACAGACATCAATGGGAGAGCAGTACTTC
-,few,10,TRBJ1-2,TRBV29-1,CSGYTGSYTF,TGCAGCGGATACACCGGGAGCTACACCTTC
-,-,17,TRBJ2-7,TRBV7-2,CASSLVVRAAGPYEQYF,TGTGCCAGCAGCTTAGTGGTCAGGGCCGCAGGACCCTACGAGCAGTACTTC
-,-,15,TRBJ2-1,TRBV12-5,CASALTGGPYNEQFF,TGTGCTAGTGCCCTAACGGGGGGCCCTTACAATGAGCAGTTCTTC
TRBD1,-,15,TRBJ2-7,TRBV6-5,CASSGPGQGAYEQYF,TGTGCCAGCAGTGGTCCGGGACAGGGGGCCTACGAGCAGTACTTC
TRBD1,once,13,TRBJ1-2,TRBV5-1,CASSVTGEGGYTF,TGCGCCAGCAGCGTGACAGGGGAGGGGGGCTACACCTTC
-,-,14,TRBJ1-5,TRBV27,CASSADSFNQPQHF,TGTGCCAGCAGTGCGGACAGTTTCAATCAGCCCCAGCATTTT
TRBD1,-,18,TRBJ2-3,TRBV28,CASSRTTGTGASTDTQYF,TGTGCCAGCAGTCGAACAACCGGGACAGGGGCTAGCACAGATACGCAGTATTTT
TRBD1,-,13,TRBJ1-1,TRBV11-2,CASSDYRGTEAFF,TGTGCCAGCAGCGACTACAGGGGGACTGAAGCTTTCTTT
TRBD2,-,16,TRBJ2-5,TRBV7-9,CASSPGTSGGQETQYF,TGTGCCAGCAGCCCCGGGACTAGCGGGGGGCAGGAGACCCAGTACTTC
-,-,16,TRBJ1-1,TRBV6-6,CASSLVTGRKNTEAFF,TGTGCCAGCAGTTTGGTTACCGGGAGGAAAAACACTGAAGCTTTCTTT
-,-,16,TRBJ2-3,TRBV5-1,CASSLAKERLTDTQYF,TGCGCCAGCAGCTTGGCCAAGGAGAGACTCACAGATACGCAGTATTTT
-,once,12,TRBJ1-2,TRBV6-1,CASSEQAGYRNF,TGTGCCAGCAGTGAACAGGCGGGGTATAGAAACTTC
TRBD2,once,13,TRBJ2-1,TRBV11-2,CASSRLAANEQFF,TGTGCCAGCAGTAGACTAGCGGCAAATGAGCAGTTCTTC
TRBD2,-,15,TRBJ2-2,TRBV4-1,CASSFSGGPAGELFF,TGCGCCAGCAGCTTTAGCGGGGGGCCCGCCGGGGAGCTGTTTTTT
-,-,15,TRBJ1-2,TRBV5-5,CASSRSNGGDYGYTF,TGTGCCAGCAGCCGAAGTAACGGGGGGGACTATGGCTACACCTTC
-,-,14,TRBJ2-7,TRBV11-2,CASSRPTGNYEQYF,TGTGCCAGCAGCCGCCCTACAGGGAACTACGAGCAGTACTTC
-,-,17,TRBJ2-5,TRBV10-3,CAISGNRDTRLRETQYF,TGTGCCATCAGTGGAAACCGGGACACCCGTCTCCGGGAGACCCAGTACTTC
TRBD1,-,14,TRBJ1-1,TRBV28,CASSGHRGRSEAFF,TGTGCCAGCAGTGGCCACAGGGGCCGCTCTGAAGCTTTCTTT
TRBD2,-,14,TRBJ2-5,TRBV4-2,CASSQDLGRETQYF,TGTGCCAGCAGCCAAGATCTCGGGAGGGAGACCCAGTACTTC
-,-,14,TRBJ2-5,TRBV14,CASSQPRQGETQYF,TGTGCCAGCAGCCAACCCCGCCAGGGAGAGACCCAGTACTTC
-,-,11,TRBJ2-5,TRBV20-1,CSVQSVETQYF,TGCAGTGTCCAATCGGTAGAGACCCAGTACTTC
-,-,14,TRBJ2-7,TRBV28,CASSPGGQHYEQYF,TGTGCCAGCAGCCCCGGGGGGCAGCACTACGAGCAGTACTTC
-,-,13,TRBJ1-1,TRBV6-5,CASISLWNTEAFF,TGTGCCAGCATTAGTTTGTGGAACACTGAAGCTTTCTTT
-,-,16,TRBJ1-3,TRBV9,CASSGGGGNVRNTIYF,TGTGCCAGCAGCGGGGGAGGGGGAAATGTAAGAAACACCATATATTTT
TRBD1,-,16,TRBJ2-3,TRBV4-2,CASSQFGGTGTDTQYF,TGTGCCAGCAGCCAATTCGGTGGGACAGGGACAGATACGCAGTATTTT
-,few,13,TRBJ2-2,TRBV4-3,CASSQGLVRELFF,TGCGCCAGCAGCCAAGGGTTAGTGCGGGAGCTGTTTTTT
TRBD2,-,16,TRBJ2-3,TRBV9,CASSVENGGASDTQYF,TGTGCCAGCAGCGTAGAGAACGGGGGGGCCTCGGATACGCAGTATTTT
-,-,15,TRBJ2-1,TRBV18,CASSRSGSSYNEQFF,TGTGCCAGCTCCCGCAGCGGAAGCTCCTACAATGAGCAGTTCTTC